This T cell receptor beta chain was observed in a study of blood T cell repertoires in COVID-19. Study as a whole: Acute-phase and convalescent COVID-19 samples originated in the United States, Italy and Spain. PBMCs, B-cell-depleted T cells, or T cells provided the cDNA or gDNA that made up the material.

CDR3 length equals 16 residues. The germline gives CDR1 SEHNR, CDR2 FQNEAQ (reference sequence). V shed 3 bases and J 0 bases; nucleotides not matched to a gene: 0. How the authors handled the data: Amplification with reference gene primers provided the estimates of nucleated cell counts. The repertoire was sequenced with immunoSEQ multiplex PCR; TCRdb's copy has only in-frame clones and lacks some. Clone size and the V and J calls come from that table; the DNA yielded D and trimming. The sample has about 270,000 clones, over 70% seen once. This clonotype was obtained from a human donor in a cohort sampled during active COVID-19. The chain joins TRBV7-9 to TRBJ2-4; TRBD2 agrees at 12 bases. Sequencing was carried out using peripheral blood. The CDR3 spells CASSLGLAGAKNIQYF. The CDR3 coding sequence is TGTGCCAGCAGCTTGGGACTAGCGGGAGCCAAAAACATTCAGTACTTC.